This record concerns one T cell receptor (beta chain) sequence. The CDR3 consists of 14 residues. The germline gives CDR1 SGHTA, CDR2 FQGNSA. The V end was cut by 2 bases, the J end by 2 bases, with 8 bases between. This entry comes from a study of cytomegalovirus exposure and HLA in healthy donors. The PCR contained 60 Vbeta and 13 Jbeta primers. Some clones are missing from TCRdb's copy, which holds only in-frame ones; the method was immunoSEQ multiplex PCR. The repertoire holds approximately 37,000 clones, with roughly 80% as singletons. The V and J genes are TRBV7-2 and TRBJ2-3, with TRBD1 as a possible D gene (6 bases). The sequenced sample consisted of PBMCs. This TCR derives from a woman aged 18-29 years in good health and CMV-seropositive. CDR3 amino acids: CASSLTGYTDTQYF. As DNA, the CDR3 is TGTGCCAGCAGCTTAACAGGGTACACAGATACGCAGTATTTT.